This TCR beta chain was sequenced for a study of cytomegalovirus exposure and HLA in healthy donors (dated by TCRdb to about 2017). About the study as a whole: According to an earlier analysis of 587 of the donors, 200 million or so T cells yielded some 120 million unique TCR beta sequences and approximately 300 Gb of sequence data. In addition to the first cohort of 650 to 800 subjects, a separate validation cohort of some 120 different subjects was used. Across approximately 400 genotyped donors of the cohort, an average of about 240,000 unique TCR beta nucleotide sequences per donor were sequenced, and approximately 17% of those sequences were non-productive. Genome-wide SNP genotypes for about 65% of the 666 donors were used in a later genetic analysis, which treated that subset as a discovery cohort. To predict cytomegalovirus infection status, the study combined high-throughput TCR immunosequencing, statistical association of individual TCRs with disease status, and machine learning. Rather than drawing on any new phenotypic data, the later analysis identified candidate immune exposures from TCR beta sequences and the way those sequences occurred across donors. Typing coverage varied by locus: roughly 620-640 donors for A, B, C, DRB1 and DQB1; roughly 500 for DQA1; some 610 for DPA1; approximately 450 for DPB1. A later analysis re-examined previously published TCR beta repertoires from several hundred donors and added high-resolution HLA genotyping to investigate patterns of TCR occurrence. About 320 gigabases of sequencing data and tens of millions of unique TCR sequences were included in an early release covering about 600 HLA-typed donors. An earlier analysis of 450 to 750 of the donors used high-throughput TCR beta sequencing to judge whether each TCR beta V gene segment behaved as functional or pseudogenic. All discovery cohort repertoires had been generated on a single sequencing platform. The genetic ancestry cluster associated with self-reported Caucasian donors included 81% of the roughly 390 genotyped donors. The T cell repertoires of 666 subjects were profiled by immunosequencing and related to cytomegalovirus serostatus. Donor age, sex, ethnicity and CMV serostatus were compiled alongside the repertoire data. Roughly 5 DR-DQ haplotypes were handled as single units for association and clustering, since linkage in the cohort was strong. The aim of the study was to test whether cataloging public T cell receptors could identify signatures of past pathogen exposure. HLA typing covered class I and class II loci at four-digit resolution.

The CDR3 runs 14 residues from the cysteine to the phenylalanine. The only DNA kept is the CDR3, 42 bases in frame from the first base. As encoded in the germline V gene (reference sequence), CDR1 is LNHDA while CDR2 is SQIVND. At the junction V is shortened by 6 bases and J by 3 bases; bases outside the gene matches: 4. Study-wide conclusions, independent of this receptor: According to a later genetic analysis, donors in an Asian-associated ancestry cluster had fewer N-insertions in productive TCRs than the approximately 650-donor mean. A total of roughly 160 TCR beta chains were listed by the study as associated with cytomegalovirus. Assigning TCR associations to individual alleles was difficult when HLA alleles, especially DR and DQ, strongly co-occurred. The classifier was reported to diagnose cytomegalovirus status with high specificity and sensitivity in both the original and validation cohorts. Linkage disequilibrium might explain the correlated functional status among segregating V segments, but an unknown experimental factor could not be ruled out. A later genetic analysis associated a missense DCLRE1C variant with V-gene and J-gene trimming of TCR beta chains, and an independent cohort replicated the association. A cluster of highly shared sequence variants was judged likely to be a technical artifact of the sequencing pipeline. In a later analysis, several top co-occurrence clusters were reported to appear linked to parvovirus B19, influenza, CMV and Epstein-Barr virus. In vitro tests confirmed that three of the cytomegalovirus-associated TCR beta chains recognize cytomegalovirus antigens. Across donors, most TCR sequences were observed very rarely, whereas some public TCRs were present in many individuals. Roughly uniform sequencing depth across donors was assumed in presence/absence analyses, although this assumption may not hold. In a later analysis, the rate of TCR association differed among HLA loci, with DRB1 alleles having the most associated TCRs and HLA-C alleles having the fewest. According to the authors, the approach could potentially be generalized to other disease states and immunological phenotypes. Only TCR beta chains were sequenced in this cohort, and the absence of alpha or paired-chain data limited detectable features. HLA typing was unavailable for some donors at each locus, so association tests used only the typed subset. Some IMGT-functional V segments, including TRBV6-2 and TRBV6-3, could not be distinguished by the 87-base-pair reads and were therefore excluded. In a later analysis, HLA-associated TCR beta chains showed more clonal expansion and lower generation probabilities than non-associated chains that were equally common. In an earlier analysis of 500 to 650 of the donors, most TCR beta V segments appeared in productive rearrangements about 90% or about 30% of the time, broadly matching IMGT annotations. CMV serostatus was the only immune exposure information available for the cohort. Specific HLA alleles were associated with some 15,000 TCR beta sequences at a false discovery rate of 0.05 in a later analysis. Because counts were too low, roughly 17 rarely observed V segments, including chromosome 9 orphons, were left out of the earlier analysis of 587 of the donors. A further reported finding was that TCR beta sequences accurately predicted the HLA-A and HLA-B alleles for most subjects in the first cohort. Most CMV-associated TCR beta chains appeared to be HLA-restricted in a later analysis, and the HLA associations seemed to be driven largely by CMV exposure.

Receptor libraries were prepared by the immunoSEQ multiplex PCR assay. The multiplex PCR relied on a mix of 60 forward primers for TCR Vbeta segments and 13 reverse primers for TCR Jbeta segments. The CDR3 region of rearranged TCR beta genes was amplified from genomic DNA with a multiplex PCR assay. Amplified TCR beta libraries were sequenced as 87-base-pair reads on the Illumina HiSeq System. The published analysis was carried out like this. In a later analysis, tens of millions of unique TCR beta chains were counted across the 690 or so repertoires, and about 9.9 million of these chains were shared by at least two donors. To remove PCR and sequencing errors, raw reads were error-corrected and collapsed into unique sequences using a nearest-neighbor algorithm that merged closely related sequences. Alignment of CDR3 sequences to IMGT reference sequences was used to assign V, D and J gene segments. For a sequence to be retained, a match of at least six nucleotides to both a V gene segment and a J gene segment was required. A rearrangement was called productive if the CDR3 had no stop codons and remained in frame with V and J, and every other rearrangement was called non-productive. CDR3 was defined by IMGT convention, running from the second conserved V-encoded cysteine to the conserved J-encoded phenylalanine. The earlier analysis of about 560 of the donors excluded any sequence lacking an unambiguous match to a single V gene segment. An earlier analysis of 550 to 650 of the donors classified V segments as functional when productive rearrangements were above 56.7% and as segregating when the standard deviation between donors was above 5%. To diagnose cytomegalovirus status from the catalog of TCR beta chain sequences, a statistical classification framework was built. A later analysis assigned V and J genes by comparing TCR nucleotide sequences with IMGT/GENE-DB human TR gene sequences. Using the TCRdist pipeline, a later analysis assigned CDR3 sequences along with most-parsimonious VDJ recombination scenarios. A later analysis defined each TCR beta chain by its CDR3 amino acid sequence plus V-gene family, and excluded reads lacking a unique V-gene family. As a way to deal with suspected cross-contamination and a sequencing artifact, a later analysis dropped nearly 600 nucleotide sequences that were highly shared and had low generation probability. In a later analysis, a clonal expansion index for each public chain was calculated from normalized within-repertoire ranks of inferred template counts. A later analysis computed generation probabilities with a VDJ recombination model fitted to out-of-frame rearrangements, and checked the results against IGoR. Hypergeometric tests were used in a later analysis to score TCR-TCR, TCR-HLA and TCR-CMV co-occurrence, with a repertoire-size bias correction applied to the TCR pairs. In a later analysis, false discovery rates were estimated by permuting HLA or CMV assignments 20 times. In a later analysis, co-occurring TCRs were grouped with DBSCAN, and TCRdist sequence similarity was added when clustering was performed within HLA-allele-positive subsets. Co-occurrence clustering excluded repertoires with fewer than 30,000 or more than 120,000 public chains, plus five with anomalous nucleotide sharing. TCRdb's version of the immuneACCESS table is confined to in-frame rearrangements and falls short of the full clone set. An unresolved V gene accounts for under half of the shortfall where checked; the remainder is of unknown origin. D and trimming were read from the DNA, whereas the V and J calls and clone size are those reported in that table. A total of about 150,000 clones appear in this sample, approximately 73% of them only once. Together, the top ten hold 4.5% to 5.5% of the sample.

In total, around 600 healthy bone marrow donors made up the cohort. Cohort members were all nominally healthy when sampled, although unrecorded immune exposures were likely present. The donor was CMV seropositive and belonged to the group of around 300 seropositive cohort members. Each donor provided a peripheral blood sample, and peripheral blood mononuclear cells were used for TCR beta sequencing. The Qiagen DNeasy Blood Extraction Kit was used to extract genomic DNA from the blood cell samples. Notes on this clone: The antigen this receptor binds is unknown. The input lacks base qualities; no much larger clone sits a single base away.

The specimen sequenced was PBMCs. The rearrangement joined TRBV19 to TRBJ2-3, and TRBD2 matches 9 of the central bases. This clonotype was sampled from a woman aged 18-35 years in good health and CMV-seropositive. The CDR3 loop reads CASRDTSGTDTQYF. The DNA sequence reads TGTGCCAGTAGGGATACTAGCGGGACAGATACGCAGTATTTT. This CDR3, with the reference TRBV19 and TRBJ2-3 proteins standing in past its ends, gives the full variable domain DGGITQSPKYLFRKEGQNVTLSCEQNLNHDAMYWYRQDPGQGLRLIYYSQIVNDFQKGDIAEGYSVSREKKESFPLTVTSAQKNPTAFYLCASRDTSGTDTQYFGPGTRLTVL.